A single sample gave rise to the 18 T cell receptor beta chains below, sequenced in a study of OX40 agonist ivuxolimab in advanced cancers. This table comes from immunoSEQ multiplex PCR, and its TCRdb copy is limited to in-frame clones, with some not included. The table includes approximately 40,000 clones, approximately 80% detected once. The specimen was CD4+ or CD8+ T cells sorted from blood, collected in a trial of the OX40 agonist ivuxolimab. These receptors were collected from an adult with an advanced solid tumor such as melanoma, head and neck, liver or kidney cancer.

This rearrangement joins TRBV6-9 to TRBJ2-1; D possibly corresponds to TRBD2 (6 bases). This CDR3 contains 16 residues. Trimming left V 5 bases short and J 3 bases short, with 17 bases between. Germline values: CDR1 MNHGY, CDR2 SVAAGI. The CDR3 reads CASSLARRGYYNEQFF. The DNA of the CDR3 is TGTGCCAGCAGTCTCGCCAGGCGGGGCTACTACAATGAGCAGTTCTTC.

The chain links TRBV19 to TRBJ1-1; possibly TRBD1 for D (6 bases). V was trimmed by 4 bases and J by 1 base, leaving 10 bases between them. Germline V gives CDR1 LNHDA, CDR2 SQIVND (reference sequence). This CDR3 is 14 amino acids long. CDR3 residues: CASSSQGWNTEAFF. The CDR3 bases are TGTGCCAGTAGTAGCCAGGGGTGGAACACTGAAGCTTTCTTT.

V usage is TRBV27 and J usage is TRBJ1-2; D ambiguous. V was trimmed by 3 bases and J by 6 bases, leaving 11 bases between them. Per the germline V gene, CDR1 is MNHEY and CDR2 is SMNVEV (reference sequence). The length of the CDR3 is 13 residues. The CDR3 nucleotides read TGTGCCAGCAGTTTTGACATCTTTGATGGCTACACCTTC. Its protein is CASSFDIFDGYTF.

This clone showed up just once. The chain is built from TRBV11-2 and TRBJ2-5; 7 nucleotides agree with TRBD1. The CDR3 extends over 15 amino acids. The germline CDR1 and CDR2 sequences are SGHAT and FQNNGV. The V segment lost 4 bases and the J segment 3 bases; nucleotides outside the gene matches: 8. CDR3 in amino acids: CASSSWDSTEETQYF. The CDR3 coding sequence is TGTGCCAGCAGCTCATGGGACAGTACGGAAGAGACCCAGTACTTC. Variable domain in full (rest from reference TRBV11-2 and TRBJ2-5): EAGVAQSPRYKIIEKRQSVAFWCNPISGHATLYWYQQILGQGPKLLIQFQNNGVVDDSQLPKDRFSAERLKGVDSTLKIQPAKLEDSAVYLCASSSWDSTEETQYFGPGTRLLVL.

CDR3 sequence reads: CASSQGTEGFYEQYF. The CDR3 nucleotides are TGCGCCAGCAGCCAGGGGACAGAGGGGTTCTACGAGCAGTACTTC. The rearrangement joins TRBV4-3 to TRBJ2-7; TRBD1 matches at 7 bases. The V gene's germline CDR1 is LGHNA and CDR2 YSLEER. V gave up 3 bases and J gave up 3 bases; unmatched junction bases: 8. This CDR3 is 15 amino acids long.

This rearrangement joins TRBV5-6 to TRBJ2-7; D ambiguous. TRBJ2-5 explains the end of the DNA better; the J call may be wrong. Germline loops: CDR1 SGHDT, CDR2 YYEEEE. This CDR3 region has 14 residues. CDR3 residues: CASSLNFSPETQYF. The CDR3 nucleotides are TGTGCCAGCAGCTTAAACTTCTCCCCGGAGACCCAGTACTTC.

The chain carries TRBV6-5 and TRBJ1-2; D is perhaps TRBD1 (5 bases). Per germline, CDR1 MNHEY and CDR2 SVGAGI. The CDR3 sequence is 16 residues long. V was shortened by 0 bases and J by 6 bases, with 17 bases between the two germline ends. The chain's CDR3 is CASSYSGDPLEHGYTF. The CDR3 DNA reads as TGTGCCAGCAGTTACTCCGGGGACCCCCTTGAGCATGGCTACACCTTC.

This rearrangement joins TRBV27 to TRBJ1-1; D call uncertain. V was trimmed by 8 bases and J by 0 bases, leaving 10 bases between them. CDR3 length equals 13 residues. CDR1 is MNHEY and CDR2 is SMNVEV in the germline V gene (reference sequence). CDR3 DNA sequence: TGTGCCAGCTGCCCCCACGTGAACACTGAAGCTTTCTTT. Its translation: CASCPHVNTEAFF.

A remark on this clone: The sample carries other DNA sequences with the same CDR3. The J gene is TRBJ2-3, the V gene TRBV6-5; D may match TRBD1 or TRBD2 (5 bases each). Looked up from germline, CDR1 is MNHEY and CDR2 is SVGAGI. V was cut by 1 base and J by 6 bases, with 8 bases left in between. This CDR3 contains 13 residues. CDR3 bases: TGTGCCAGCAGTTACTTAGGGACGGATACGCAGTATTTT. Residues: CASSYLGTDTQYF.

The rearrangement joins TRBV27 to TRBJ1-6; D is ambiguous. Deletions cut 5 bases from V and 8 bases from J, with 25 bases between. The CDR3 totals 18 residues. CDR1 is MNHEY and CDR2 is SMNVEV in the germline V gene (reference sequence). CDR3 sequence (DNA): TGTGCCAGCAGTGAACTGGGTTCCTCGGAATTGGTTGATTCACCCCTCCACTTT. Translated, it gives CASSELGSSELVDSPLHF.

V gene TRBV19 combines with J gene TRBJ1-1, with no clear D. This CDR3 has 14 residues. V was clipped by 0 bases and J by 5 bases, with 10 bases between them. CDR1 is LNHDA and CDR2 is SQIVND in the germline V gene (reference sequence). CDR3 protein: CASSIDNGGTEAFF. CDR3 nucleotides: TGTGCCAGTAGTATAGATAATGGCGGTACTGAAGCTTTCTTT.

This clone appeared a few times. The V and J genes are TRBV27 and TRBJ1-5, with 7 positions matching TRBD1. Losses at the gene ends were 3 bases for V and 5 bases for J; bases not matched to a gene: 4. Looked up from germline, CDR1 is MNHEY and CDR2 is SMNVEV (reference sequence). The CDR3 is 14 amino acids. The CDR3 loop is CASSFGQVDQPQHF. Here the CDR3 DNA reads TGTGCCAGCAGTTTCGGACAGGTTGATCAGCCCCAGCATTTT.

This chain links TRBV4-2 with TRBJ1-2, with D maybe TRBD1 (5 bases). The V gene lost 0 bases and the J gene lost 5 bases, with 13 bases spanning the gap. Germline V gene sequence: CDR1 LGHNA, CDR2 YNFKEQ. CDR3 length: 15 amino acids. CDR3: CASSQDRQGLYGYTF. The CDR3 nucleotides read TGTGCCAGCAGCCAAGATCGGCAGGGACTATATGGCTACACCTTC.

The chain carries TRBV11-1 and TRBJ2-3, with D perhaps matching TRBD2 (5 bases). Trimming took 5 bases from V and 0 from J, leaving 12 bases between them. CDR3 size: 15 residues. Germline V CDR1 and CDR2: SGHAT, FQDESV (reference sequence). The CDR3 region has the DNA TGTGCCAGCAGCCCGGACGGGGTTAGCACAGATACGCAGTATTTT. This encodes CASSPDGVSTDTQYF.

This rearrangement joins TRBV7-9 to TRBJ1-5, with D possibly being TRBD1 (6 bases). This CDR3 comprises 15 residues. With 5 bases removed from V and 6 bases from J, the gap between germline ends came to 17 bases. The germline CDR1 and CDR2 sequences are SEHNR and FQNEAQ (reference sequence). This CDR3 is CASSKGGGFSQPQHF. CDR3 in DNA: TGTGCCAGCAGCAAAGGGGGGGGGTTTAGTCAGCCCCAGCATTTT. The whole variable domain, remainder taken from reference TRBV7-9 and TRBJ1-5, is DTGVSQNPRHKITKRGQNVTFRCDPISEHNRLYWYRQTLGQGPEFLTYFQNEAQLEKSRLLSDRFSAERPKGSFSTLEIQRTEQGDSAMYLCASSKGGGFSQPQHFGDGTRLSIL.

The genes are TRBV19 and TRBJ1-3; 12 positions match TRBD1. Losses at the gene ends were 5 bases for V and 4 bases for J; bases not matched to a gene: 12. The CDR3 is 18 amino acids. Germline V gene data show CDR1 as LNHDA and CDR2 as SQIVND (reference sequence). The CDR3 nucleotides read TGTGCCAGTAGTCCCGGGACAGGGGGCTCGATACTCGGAAACACCATATATTTT. This translates into CASSPGTGGSILGNTIYF.

The V and J genes are TRBV6-6 and TRBJ2-7; 10 bases are shared with TRBD2. This CDR3 comprises 15 residues. The V gene end was trimmed by 0 bases and the J gene end by 5 bases; junction bases not matched to a gene: 4. Germline CDR1 MNHNY, CDR2 SVGAGI (reference sequence). The CDR3 reads CASSYSLAGGHEQYF. CDR3 nucleotide sequence: TGTGCCAGCAGTTACTCTTTAGCGGGAGGTCACGAGCAGTACTTC.

V usage is TRBV4-2 and J usage is TRBJ2-1; TRBD1 matches 7 bases. Germline CDR1 and CDR2: LGHNA and YNFKEQ. The CDR3 covers 15 residues. Trimming at V came to 3 bases and at J to 4 bases, leaving 6 bases not matched to a gene. CDR3 sequence reads: CASSQGQQDYNEQFF. As DNA, the CDR3 is TGTGCCAGCAGCCAGGGACAGCAGGATTACAATGAGCAGTTCTTC.